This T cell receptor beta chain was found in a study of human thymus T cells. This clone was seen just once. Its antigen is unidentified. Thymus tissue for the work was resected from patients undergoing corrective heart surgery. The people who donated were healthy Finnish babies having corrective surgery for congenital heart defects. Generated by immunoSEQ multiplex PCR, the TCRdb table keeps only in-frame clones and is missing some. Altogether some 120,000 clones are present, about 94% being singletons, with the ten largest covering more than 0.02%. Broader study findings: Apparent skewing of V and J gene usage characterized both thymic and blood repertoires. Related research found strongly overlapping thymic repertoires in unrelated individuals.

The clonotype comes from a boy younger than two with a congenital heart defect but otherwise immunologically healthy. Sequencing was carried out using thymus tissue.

The DNA for the CDR3 is TGTGCCAGCAGCGGACAAAACGGTGGGGCCAACGTCCTGACTTTC. Its translation is CASSGQNGGANVLTF. The chain carries TRBV6-1 and TRBJ2-6; D is perhaps TRBD1 (5 bases). Germline-derived CDR1 and CDR2 are MNHNS and SASEGT. Trimming removed 6 bases from V and 3 bases from J, with 12 bases in between. The CDR3 has 15 residues.